This T cell receptor beta chain was captured by sequencing in a study of T-cell reconstitution after alpha-beta-depleted transplantation in children. Notes on the study in general: Most T-cell counts and diversity one year after the transplant came from T cells that were newly produced. About two months after transplant, alpha-beta T cells reportedly came from several hundred expanded graft clones. In some patients, recipient T cells and intrathymic progenitors surviving conditioning explained high day-60 diversity.

Preparing the TCRbeta library involved the use of unique molecular identifiers. TCRdb ran MiXCR on the PCR reads and lists one entry per CDR3 protein. Altogether 250,000 to 300,000 distinct CDR3 sequences are present, about 9.4% being singletons, with the ten largest covering approximately 7%. Ten or more counts support this clonotype. The antigen is not known. The source material was PBMCs, sampled before TCRalphabeta/CD19-depleted stem cell transplant. The source of this sequence is a boy under three years old with acute myeloid leukemia, due to receive a stem cell transplant.

The CDR3 nucleotides read TGCAGTGCGAGACAGGAGCTAGCCAAAAACATTCAGTACTTC. Translation gives CSARQELAKNIQYF. The chain couples TRBV20-1 to TRBJ2-4, with a tentative D call TRBD1 (6 bases). Trimming took off 6 bases at V and 0 bases at J, with 12 bases between the two ends. The germline V gene has CDR1 DFQATT and CDR2 SNEGSKA (reference sequence). The CDR3 totals 14 residues.